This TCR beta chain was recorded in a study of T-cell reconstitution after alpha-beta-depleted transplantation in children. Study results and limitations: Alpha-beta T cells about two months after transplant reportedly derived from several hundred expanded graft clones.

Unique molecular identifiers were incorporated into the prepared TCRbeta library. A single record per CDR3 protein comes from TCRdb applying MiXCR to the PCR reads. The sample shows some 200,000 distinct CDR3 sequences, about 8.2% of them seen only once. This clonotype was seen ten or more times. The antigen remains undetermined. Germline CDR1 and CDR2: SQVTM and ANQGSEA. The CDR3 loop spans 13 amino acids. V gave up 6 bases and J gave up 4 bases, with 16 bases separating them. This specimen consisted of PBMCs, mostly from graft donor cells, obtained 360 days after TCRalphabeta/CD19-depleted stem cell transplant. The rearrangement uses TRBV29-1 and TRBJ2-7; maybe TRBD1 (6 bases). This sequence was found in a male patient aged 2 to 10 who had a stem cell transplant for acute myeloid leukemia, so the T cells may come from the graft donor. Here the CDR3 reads CSVSTGIQYEQYF. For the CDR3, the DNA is TGCAGCGTCTCTACAGGGATTCAGTACGAGCAGTACTTC.